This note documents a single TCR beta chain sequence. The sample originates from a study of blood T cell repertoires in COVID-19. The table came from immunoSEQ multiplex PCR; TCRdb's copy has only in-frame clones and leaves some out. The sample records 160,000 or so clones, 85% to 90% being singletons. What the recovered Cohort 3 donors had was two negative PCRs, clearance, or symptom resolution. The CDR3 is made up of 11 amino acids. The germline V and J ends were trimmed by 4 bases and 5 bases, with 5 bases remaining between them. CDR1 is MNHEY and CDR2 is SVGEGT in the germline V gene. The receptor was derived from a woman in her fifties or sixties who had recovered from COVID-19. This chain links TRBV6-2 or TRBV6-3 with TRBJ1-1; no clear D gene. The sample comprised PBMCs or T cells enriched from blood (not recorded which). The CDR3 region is CASSSGTEAFF. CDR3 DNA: TGTGCCAGCAGTTCCGGGACTGAAGCTTTCTTT.